Reported below is one TCR beta chain. Its antigen is not known. The record originates from a study of cytomegalovirus exposure and HLA in healthy donors. It was the roughly 120-subject validation cohort, separate from the approximately 620-subject first cohort, to which the donors belonged. Sequencing used immunoSEQ multiplex PCR; TCRdb keeps in-frame clones, though not all of them. Of tens of thousands of clones listed, around 95% are singletons. Study-level points and caveats: About 180 TCR beta chains were listed as cytomegalovirus-associated. Reported results showed that the classifier diagnosed cytomegalovirus status with high specificity and sensitivity.

The CDR3 contains 14 residues. V lost 3 bases and J lost 6; bases outside the gene matches: 5. CDR1 SGHTA and CDR2 FQGNSA come from the germline V gene. The sequence derives from a woman aged 18-29 years in good health and CMV-seronegative. Sequencing used PBMCs. This chain links TRBV7-2 with TRBJ1-2; 9 bases line up with TRBD1. The CDR3 loop reads CASSFGDRVHGYTF. The CDR3, as DNA: TGTGCCAGCAGCTTCGGGGACAGGGTTCATGGCTACACCTTC.